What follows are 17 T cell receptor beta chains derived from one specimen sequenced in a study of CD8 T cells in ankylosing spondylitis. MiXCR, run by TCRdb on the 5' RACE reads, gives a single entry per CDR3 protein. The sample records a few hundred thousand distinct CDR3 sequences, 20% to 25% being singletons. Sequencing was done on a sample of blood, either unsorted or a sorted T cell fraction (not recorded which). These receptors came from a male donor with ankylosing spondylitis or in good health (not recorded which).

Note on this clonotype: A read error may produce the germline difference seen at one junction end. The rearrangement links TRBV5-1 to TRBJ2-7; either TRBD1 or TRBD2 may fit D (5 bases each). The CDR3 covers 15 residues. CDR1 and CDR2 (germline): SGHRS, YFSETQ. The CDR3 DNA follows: TGCGCCAGCAGCTTGACCGGGACGGTCACCTACGAGCAGAACTTC. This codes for CASSLTGTVTYEQNF.

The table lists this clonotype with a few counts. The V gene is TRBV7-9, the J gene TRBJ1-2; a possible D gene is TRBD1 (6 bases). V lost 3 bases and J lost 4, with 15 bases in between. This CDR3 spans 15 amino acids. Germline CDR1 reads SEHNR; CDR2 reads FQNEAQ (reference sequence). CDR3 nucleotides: TGTGCCAGCAGCTTCTGGACAGAGAGTACCTATGGCTACACCTTC. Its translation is CASSFWTESTYGYTF.

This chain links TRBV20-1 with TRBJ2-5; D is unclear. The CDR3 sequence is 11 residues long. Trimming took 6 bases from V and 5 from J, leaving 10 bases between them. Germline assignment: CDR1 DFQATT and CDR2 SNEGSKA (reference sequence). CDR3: CSATVLETQYF. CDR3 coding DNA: TGCAGTGCCACGGTACTGGAGACCCAGTACTTC.

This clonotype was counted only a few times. CDR3 in amino acids: CASSRVLYNEQFF. CDR3 nucleotide sequence: TGTGCCAGCAGCAGGGTGCTCTACAATGAGCAGTTCTTC. The chain couples TRBV28 to TRBJ2-1, with a weak D call TRBD1 (5 bases). V lost 6 bases, J lost 3 bases, and 9 bases lay in between. This CDR3 spans 13 amino acids. Germline CDR1 is MDHEN and CDR2 is SYDVKM.

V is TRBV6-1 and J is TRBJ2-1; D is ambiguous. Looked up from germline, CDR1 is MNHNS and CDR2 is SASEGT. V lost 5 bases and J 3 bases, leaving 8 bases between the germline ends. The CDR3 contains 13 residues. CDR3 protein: CASSQTSYNEQFF. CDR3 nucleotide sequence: TGTGCCAGCAGTCAGACAAGCTACAATGAGCAGTTCTTC.

The CDR3 coding sequence is TGTGCCAGTACCAGTCCGGAGGGCCGGGGTAACAATGAGCAGTTCTTC. Encoded protein: CASTSPEGRGNNEQFF. The genes are TRBV19 and TRBJ2-1; maybe TRBD2 (6 bases). The CDR3 loop spans 16 amino acids. Germline assignment: CDR1 LNHDA and CDR2 SQIVND (reference sequence). V lost 7 bases to trimming and J lost 5 bases, with 21 bases between them. The full variable domain, in which reference TRBV19 and TRBJ2-1 provide the parts outside the CDR3, is DGGITQSPKYLFRKEGQNVTLSCEQNLNHDAMYWYRQDPGQGLRLIYYSQIVNDFQKGDIAEGYSVSREKKESFPLTVTSAQKNPTAFYLCASTSPEGRGNNEQFFGPGTRLTVL.

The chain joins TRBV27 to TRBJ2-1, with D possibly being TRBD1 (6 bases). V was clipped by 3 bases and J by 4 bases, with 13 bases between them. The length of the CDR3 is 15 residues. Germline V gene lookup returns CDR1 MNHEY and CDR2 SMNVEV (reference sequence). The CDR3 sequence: CASSLDWGLYNEQFF. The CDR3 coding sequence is TGTGCCAGCAGTTTGGACTGGGGGCTATACAATGAGCAGTTCTTC.

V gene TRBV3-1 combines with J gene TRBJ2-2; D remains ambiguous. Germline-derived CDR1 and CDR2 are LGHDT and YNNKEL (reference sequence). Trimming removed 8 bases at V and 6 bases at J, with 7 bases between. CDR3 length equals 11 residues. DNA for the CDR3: TGTGCCAGCCAGCGCGCCGGGGAGCTGTTTTTT. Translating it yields CASQRAGELFF.

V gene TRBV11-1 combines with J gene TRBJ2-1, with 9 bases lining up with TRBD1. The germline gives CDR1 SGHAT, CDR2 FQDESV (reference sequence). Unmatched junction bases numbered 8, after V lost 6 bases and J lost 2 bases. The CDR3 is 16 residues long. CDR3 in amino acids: CASRLHRGLTYNEQFF. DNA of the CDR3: TGTGCCAGCAGACTACACAGGGGGCTGACCTACAATGAGCAGTTCTTC.

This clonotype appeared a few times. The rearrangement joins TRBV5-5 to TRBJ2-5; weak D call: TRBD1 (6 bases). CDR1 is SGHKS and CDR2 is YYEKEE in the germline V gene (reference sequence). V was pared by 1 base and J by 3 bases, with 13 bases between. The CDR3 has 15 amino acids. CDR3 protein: CASSLLWDNKETQYF. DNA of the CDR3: TGTGCCAGCAGCTTGTTATGGGACAACAAAGAGACCCAGTACTTC.

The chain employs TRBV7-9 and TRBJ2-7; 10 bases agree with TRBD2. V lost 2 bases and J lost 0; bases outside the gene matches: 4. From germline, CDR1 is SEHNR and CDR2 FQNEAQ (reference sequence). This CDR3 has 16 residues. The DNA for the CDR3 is TGTGCCAGCAGCTTAATCCCTAGCGGGAGCTCCTACGAGCAGTACTTC. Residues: CASSLIPSGSSYEQYF. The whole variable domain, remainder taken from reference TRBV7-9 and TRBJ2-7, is DTGVSQNPRHKITKRGQNVTFRCDPISEHNRLYWYRQTLGQGPEFLTYFQNEAQLEKSRLLSDRFSAERPKGSFSTLEIQRTEQGDSAMYLCASSLIPSGSSYEQYFGPGTRLTVT.

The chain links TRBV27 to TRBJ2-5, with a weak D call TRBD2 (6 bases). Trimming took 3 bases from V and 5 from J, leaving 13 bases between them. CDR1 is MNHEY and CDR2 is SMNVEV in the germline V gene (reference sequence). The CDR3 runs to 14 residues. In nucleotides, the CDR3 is TGTGCCAGCAGTTTTGCCGGGGGATTGGAGACCCAGTACTTC. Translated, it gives CASSFAGGLETQYF.

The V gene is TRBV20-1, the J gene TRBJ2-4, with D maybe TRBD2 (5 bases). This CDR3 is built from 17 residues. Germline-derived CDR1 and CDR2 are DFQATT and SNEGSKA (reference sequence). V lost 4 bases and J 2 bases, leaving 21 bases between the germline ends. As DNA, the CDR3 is TGCAGTGCTACCCCCCACGGGGTCAGGACCACCAAAAACATTCAGTACTTC. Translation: CSATPHGVRTTKNIQYF.

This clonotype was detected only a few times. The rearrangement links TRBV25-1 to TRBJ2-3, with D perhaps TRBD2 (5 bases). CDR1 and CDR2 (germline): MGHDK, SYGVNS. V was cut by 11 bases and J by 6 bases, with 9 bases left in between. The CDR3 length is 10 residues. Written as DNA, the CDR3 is TGTGCCGGACTCTCGGATACGCAGTATTTT. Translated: CAGLSDTQYF.

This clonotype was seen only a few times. The CDR3 nucleotides are TGTGCCAGCAGACCTGGGGTAGGGGACACGAACACTGAAGCTTTCTTT. Translated: CASRPGVGDTNTEAFF. The rearrangement uses TRBV5-5 and TRBJ1-1; D perhaps matches TRBD1 (6 bases). V lost 5 bases to trimming and J lost 1 base, with 18 bases between them. Germline-derived CDR1 and CDR2 are SGHKS and YYEKEE (reference sequence). The CDR3 is 16 residues long. Full variable domain (rest looked up from reference TRBV5-5 and TRBJ1-1): DAGVTQSPTHLIKTRGQQVTLRCSPISGHKSVSWYQQVLGQGPQFIFQYYEKEERGRGNFPDRFSARQFPNYSSELNVNALLLGDSALYLCASRPGVGDTNTEAFFGQGTRLTVV.

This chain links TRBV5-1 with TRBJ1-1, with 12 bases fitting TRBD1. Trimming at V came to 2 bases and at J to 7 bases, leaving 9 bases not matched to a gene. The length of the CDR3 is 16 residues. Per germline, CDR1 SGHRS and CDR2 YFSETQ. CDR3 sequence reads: CASSFYGTGGRDEAFF. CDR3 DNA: TGCGCCAGCAGCTTTTATGGGACAGGGGGCAGAGATGAAGCTTTCTTT.

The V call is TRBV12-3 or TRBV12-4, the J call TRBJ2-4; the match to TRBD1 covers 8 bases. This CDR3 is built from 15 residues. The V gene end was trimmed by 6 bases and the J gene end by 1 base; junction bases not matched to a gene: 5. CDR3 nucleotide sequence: TGTGCCAGCAGACCAAGACAGGGGGCCAAAAACATTCAGTACTTC. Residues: CASRPRQGAKNIQYF.